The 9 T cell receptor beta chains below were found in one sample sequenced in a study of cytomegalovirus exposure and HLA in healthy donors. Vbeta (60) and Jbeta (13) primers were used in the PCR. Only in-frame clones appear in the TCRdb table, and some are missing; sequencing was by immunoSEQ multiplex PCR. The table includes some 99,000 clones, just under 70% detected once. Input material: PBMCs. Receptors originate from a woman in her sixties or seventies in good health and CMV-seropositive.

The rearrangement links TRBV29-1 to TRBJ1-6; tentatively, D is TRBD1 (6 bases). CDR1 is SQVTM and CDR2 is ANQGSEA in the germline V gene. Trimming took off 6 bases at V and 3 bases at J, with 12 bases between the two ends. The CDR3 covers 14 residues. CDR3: CSVKTGNYNSPLHF. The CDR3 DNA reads TGCAGCGTAAAGACAGGCAACTATAATTCACCCCTCCACTTT.

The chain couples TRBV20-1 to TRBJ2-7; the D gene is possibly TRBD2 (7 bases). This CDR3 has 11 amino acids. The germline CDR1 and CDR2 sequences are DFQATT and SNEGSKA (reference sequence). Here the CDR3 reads CRGGLLYEQYF. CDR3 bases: TGCAGGGGGGGGCTTTTGTACGAGCAGTACTTC.

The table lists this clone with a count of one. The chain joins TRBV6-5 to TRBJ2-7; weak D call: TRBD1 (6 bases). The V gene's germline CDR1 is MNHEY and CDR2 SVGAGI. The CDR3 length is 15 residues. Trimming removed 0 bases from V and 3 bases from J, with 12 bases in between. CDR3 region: CASSYSTQGLYEQYF. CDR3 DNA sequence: TGTGCCAGCAGTTACTCGACGCAGGGGCTCTACGAGCAGTACTTC.

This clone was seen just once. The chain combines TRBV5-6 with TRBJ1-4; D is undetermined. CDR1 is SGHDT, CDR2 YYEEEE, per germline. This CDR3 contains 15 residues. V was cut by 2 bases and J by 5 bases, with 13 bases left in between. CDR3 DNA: TGTGCCAGCAGCTTACGCGTTCAGACAAATGAAAAACTGTTTTTT. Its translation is CASSLRVQTNEKLFF. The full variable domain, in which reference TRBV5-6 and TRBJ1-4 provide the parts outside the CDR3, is DAGVTQSPTHLIKTRGQQVTLRCSPKSGHDTVSWYQQALGQGPQFIFQYYEEEERQRGNFPDRFSGHQFPNYSSELNVNALLLGDSALYLCASSLRVQTNEKLFFGSGTQLSVL.

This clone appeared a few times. The CDR3 DNA sequence: TGTGCCAGCAGACGCGACAGGGGCCTCAATCAGCCCCAGCATTTT. Amino acid sequence: CASRRDRGLNQPQHF. This rearrangement joins TRBV6-5 to TRBJ1-5, with 8 bases identical to TRBD1. The CDR3 covers 15 residues. Trimming cost V 6 bases and J 3 bases; bases outside gene matches: 7. Per germline, CDR1 MNHEY and CDR2 SVGAGI.

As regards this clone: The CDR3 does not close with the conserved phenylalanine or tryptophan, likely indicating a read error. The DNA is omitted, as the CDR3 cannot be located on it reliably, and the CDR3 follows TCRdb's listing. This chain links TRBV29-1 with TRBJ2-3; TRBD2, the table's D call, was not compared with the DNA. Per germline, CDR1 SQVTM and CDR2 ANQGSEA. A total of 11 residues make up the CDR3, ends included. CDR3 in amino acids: CSAEGLAGGPL.

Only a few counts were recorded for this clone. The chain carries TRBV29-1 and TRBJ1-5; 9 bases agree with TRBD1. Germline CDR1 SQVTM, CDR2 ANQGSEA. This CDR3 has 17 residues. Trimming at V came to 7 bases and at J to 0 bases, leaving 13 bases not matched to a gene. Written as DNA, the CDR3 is TGCAGCGCTTTTAGGGACAGGGACCCTTATAGCAATCAGCCCCAGCATTTT. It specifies CSAFRDRDPYSNQPQHF. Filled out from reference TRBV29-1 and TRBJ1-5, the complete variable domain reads SAVISQKPSRDICQRGTSLTIQCQVDSQVTMMFWYRQQPGQSLTLIATANQGSEATYESGFVIDKFPISRPNLTFSTLTVSNMSPEDSSIYLCSAFRDRDPYSNQPQHFGDGTRLSIL.

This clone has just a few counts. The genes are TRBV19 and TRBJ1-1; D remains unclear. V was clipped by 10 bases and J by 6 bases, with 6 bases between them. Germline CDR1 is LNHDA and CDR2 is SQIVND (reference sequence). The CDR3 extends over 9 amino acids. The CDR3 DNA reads TGTGCCATCCTCTCTGAAGCTTTCTTT. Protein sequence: CAILSEAFF.

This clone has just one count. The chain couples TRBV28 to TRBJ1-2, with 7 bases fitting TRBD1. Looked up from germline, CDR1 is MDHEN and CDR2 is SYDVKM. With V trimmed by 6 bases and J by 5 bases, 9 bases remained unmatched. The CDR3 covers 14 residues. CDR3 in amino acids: CASRATGIFYGYTF. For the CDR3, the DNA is TGTGCCAGCAGGGCGACAGGGATCTTTTATGGCTACACCTTC.